What follows describes a single T cell receptor beta chain. The sample is drawn from a study of Ad26.COV2.S vaccination and SARS-CoV-2 variants. Only in-frame clones appear in the TCRdb table, and some are missing; sequencing was by immunoSEQ multiplex PCR. In the table there are about 400,000 clones, 83% of which are singletons. Treatment specified: around 19 received Ad26.COV2.S at low or high dose, single or two shots; 5 received placebo; per-sample allocation not given. It was on day 63 after the first vaccine or placebo injection that samples were taken. Wuhan-strain spike was delivered by a replication-incompetent Ad26 vector. Germline V gene lookup returns CDR1 SGHRS and CDR2 YFSETQ. This CDR3 comprises 15 residues. Trimming left V 0 bases short and J 2 bases short, with 12 bases between.

V gene TRBV5-1 combines with J gene TRBJ2-7; no firm D call. The sequence was collected from a person aged 18-65 years who received the Ad26.COV2.S COVID-19 vaccine or a placebo. This specimen consisted of peripheral blood, obtained in a trial of Ad26.COV2.S vaccine versus placebo. The CDR3 DNA is TGCGCCAGCAGCTTGGGTAGGGATAAGCCCTACGAGCAGTACTTC. It specifies CASSLGRDKPYEQYF.